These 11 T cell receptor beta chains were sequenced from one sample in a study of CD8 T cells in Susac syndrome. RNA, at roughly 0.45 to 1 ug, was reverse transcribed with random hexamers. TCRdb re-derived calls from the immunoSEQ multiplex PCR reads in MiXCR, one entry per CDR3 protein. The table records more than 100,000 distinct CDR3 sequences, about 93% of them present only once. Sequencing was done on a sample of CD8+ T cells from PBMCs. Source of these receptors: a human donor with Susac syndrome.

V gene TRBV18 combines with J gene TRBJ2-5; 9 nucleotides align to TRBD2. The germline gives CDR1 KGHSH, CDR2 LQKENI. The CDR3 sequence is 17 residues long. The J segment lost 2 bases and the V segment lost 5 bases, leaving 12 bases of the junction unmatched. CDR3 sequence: CASSDPVTSGLQETQYF. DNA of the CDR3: TGTGCCAGCTCAGATCCCGTAACTAGCGGGCTTCAAGAGACCCAGTACTTC. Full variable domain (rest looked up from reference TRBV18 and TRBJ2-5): NAGVMQNPRHLVRRRGQEARLRCSPMKGHSHVYWYRQLPEEGLKFMVYLQKENIIDESGMPKERFSAEFPKEGPSILRIQQVVRGDSAAYFCASSDPVTSGLQETQYFGPGTRLLVL.

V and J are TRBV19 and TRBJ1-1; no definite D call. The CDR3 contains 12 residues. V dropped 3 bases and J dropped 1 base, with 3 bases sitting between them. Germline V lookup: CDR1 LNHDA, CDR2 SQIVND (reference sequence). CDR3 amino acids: CASSMGNTEAFF. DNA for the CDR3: TGTGCCAGTAGTATGGGGAACACTGAAGCTTTCTTT.

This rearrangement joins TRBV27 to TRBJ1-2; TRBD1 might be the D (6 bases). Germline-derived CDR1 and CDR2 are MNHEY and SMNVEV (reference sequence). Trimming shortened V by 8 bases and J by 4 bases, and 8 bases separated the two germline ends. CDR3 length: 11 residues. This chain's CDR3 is CASGTLYGYTF. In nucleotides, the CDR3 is TGTGCCAGCGGGACACTCTATGGCTACACCTTC.

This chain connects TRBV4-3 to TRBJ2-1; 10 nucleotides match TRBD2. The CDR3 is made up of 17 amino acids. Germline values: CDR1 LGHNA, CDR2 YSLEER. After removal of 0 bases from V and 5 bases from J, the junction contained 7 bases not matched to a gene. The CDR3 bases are TGCGCCAGCAGCCAAGAAACAGCGGGGGGGTTAAACAATGAGCAGTTCTTC. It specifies CASSQETAGGLNNEQFF.

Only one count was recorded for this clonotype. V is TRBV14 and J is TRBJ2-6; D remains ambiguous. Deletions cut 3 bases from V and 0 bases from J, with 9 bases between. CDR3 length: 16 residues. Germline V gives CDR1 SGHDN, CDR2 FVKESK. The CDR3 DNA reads TGTGCCAGCAGCCAGGGTTCCCACTCTGGGGCCAACGTCCTGACTTTC. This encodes CASSQGSHSGANVLTF.

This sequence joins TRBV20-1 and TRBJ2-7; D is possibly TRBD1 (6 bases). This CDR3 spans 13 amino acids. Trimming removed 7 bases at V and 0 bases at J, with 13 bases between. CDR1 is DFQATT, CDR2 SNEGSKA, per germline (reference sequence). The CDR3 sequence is CSGVTGTSYEQYF. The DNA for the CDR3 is TGCAGTGGAGTCACAGGGACCTCCTACGAGCAGTACTTC.

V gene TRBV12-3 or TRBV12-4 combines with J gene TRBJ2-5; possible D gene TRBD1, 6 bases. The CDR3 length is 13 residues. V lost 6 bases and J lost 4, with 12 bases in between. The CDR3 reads CASSPGVGETQYF. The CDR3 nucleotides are TGTGCCAGCAGCCCAGGGGTTGGAGAGACCCAGTACTTC.

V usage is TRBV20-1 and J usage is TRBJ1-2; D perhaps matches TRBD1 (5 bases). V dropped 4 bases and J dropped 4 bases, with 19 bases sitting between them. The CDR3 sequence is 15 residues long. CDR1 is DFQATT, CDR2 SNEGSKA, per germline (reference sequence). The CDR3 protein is CSAKNGVGASYGYTF. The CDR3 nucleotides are TGCAGTGCTAAAAATGGTGTAGGGGCGAGCTATGGCTACACCTTC.

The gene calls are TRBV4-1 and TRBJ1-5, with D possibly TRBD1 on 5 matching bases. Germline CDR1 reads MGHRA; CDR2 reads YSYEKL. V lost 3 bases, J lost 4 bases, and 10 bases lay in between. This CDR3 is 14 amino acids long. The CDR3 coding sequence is TGCGCCAGCAGCCAGGGGACGGGGAATCAGCCCCAGCATTTT. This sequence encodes CASSQGTGNQPQHF.

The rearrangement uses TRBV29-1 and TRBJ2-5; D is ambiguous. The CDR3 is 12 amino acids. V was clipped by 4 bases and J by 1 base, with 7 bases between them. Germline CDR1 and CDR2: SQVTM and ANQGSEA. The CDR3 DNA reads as TGCAGCGTTGCCGATGTCCAAGAGACCCAGTACTTC. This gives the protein CSVADVQETQYF.

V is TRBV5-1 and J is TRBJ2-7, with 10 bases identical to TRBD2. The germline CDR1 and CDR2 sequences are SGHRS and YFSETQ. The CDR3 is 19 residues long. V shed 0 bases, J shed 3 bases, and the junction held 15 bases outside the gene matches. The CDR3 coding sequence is TGCGCCAGCAGCTTGGTGCCGAGCGGGGGGGCGTTCCCCCTCTACGAGCAGTACTTC. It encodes CASSLVPSGGAFPLYEQYF.